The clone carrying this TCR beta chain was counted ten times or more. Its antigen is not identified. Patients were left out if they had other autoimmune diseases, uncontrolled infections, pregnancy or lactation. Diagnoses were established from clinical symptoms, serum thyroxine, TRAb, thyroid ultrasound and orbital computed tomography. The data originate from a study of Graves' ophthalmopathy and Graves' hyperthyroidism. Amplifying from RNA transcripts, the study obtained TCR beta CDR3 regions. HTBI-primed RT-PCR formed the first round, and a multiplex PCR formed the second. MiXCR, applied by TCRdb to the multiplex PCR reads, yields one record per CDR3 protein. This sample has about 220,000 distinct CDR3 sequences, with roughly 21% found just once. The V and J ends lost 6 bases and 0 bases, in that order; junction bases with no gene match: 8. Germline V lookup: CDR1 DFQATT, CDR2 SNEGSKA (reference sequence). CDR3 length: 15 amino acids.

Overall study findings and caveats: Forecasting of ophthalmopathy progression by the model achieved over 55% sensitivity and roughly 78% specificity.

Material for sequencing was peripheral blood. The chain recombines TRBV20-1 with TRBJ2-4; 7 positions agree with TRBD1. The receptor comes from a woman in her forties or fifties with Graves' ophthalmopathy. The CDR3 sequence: CSAGQATRAKNIQYF. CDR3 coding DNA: TGCAGTGCCGGACAGGCGACCCGAGCCAAAAACATTCAGTACTTC.